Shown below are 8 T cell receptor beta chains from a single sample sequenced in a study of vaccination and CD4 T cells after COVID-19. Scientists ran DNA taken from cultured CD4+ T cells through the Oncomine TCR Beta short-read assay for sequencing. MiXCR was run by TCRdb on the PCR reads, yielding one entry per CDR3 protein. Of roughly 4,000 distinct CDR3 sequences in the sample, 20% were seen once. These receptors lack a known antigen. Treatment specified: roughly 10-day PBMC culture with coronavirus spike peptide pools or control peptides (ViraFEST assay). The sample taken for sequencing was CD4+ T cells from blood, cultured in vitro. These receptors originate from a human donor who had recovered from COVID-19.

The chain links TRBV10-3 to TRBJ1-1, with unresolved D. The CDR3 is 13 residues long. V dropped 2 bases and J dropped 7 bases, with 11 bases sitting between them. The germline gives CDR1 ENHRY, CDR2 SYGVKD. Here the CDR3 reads CAISEPRTNEAFF. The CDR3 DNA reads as TGTGCCATCAGTGAGCCCAGAACCAATGAAGCTTTCTTT.

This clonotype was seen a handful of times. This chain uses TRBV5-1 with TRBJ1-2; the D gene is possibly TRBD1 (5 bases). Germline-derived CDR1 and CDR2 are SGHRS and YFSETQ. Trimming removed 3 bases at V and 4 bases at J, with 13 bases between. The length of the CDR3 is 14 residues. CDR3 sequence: CASSSGTALYGYTF. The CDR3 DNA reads TGCGCCAGCAGCTCCGGGACGGCCCTCTATGGCTACACCTTC.

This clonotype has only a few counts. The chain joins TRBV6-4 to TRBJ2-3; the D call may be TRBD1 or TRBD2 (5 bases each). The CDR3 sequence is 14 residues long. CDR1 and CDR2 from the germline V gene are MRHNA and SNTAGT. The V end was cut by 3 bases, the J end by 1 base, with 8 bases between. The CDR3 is CASSERGGTDTQYF. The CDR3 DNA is TGTGCCAGCAGTGAGAGAGGGGGCACAGATACGCAGTATTTT.

CDR3 residues: CASSVEAGGHTGELFF. The CDR3, as DNA: TGTGCCAGCAGTGTGGAAGCGGGGGGGCACACCGGGGAGCTGTTTTTT. The V call is TRBV6-4, the J call TRBJ2-2; 10 nucleotides align to TRBD2. Germline V lookup: CDR1 MRHNA, CDR2 SNTAGT. The trim removed 4 bases at V and 3 bases at J, leaving 5 bases unmatched. The CDR3 is 16 residues long.

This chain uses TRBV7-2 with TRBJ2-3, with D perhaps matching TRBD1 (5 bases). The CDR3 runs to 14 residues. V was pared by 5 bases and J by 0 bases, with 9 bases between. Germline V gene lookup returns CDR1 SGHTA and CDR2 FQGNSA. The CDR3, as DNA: TGTGCCAGCAGCCCCGACAGAAGCACAGATACGCAGTATTTT. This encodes CASSPDRSTDTQYF.

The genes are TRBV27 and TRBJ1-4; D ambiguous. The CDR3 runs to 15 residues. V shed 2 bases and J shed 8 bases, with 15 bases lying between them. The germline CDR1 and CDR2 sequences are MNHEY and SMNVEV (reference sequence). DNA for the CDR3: TGTGCCAGCAGTTTAAATAGGGAAGGTAAAGAAAAACTGTTTTTT. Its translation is CASSLNREGKEKLFF.

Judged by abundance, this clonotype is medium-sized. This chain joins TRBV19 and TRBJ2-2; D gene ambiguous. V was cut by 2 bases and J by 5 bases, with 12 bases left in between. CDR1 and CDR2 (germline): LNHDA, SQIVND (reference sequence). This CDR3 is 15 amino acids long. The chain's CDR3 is CASSINEAVTGELFF. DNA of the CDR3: TGTGCCAGTAGTATAAACGAAGCAGTAACCGGGGAGCTGTTTTTT.

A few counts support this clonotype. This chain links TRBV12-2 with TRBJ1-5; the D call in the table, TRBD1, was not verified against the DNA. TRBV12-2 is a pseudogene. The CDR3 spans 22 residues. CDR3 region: CASRSRRGAGTGNSYSNQPQHF. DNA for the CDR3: TGTGCAAGTCGCTCTCGACGGGGGGCCGGGACAGGTAATTCTTATAGCAATCAGCCCCAGCATTTT.